What follows are 10 T cell receptor beta chains derived from one specimen sequenced in a study of blood T cell repertoires in COVID-19. Produced via immunoSEQ multiplex PCR; TCRdb's table is partial and in-frame only. The sample yields roughly 260,000 clones, about 89% seen once. The sample taken for sequencing was PBMCs or T cells enriched from blood (not recorded which). These receptors originate from a woman aged 18-29 years who had recovered from COVID-19.

The chain carries TRBV14 and TRBJ1-3, with a weak D call TRBD1 (5 bases). CDR3 size: 17 residues. V was clipped by 4 bases and J by 0 bases, with 16 bases between them. CDR1 is SGHDN and CDR2 is FVKESK in the germline V gene. CDR3 DNA: TGTGCCAGCAGCCGAGAAACAGGTTTCGACTCTGGAAACACCATATATTTT. It is translated as CASSRETGFDSGNTIYF.

This chain links TRBV4-3 with TRBJ1-2, with 8 bases lining up with TRBD1. This CDR3 has 14 residues. The germline V gene encodes CDR1 LGHNA and CDR2 YSLEER. V dropped 0 bases and J dropped 10; count of bases not matched to a gene: 7. The CDR3 sequence is CASSQERRTGPYTF. CDR3 sequence (DNA): TGCGCCAGCAGCCAAGAGAGAAGGACAGGGCCCTACACCTTC.

The chain recombines TRBV7-9 with TRBJ2-7, with 14 bases matching TRBD2. V lost 5 bases, J lost 2 bases, and 5 bases stayed unmatched. The CDR3 loop spans 16 amino acids. The V gene's germline CDR1 is SEHNR and CDR2 FQNEAQ (reference sequence). CDR3: CASSPTSGRGTYEQYF. CDR3 nucleotides: TGTGCCAGCAGCCCGACTAGCGGGAGGGGTACCTACGAGCAGTACTTC. Drawing the rest from reference TRBV7-9 and TRBJ2-7, the complete variable domain is DTGVSQNPRHKITKRGQNVTFRCDPISEHNRLYWYRQTLGQGPEFLTYFQNEAQLEKSRLLSDRFSAERPKGSFSTLEIQRTEQGDSAMYLCASSPTSGRGTYEQYFGPGTRLTVT.

The V call is TRBV10-2, the J call TRBJ2-2; D call uncertain. The V and J ends lost 6 bases and 0 bases respectively, with 14 bases between them. Germline-derived CDR1 and CDR2 are WSHSY and SAAADI. The CDR3 length is 16 residues. The CDR3 coding sequence is TGCGCCAGCAGCCCCGTGGAGAGAGCGAACACCGGGGAGCTGTTTTTT. Residues: CASSPVERANTGELFF.

The gene calls are TRBV28 and TRBJ1-4; TRBD1 agrees at 7 bases. Losses at the gene ends were 6 bases for V and 0 bases for J; bases not matched to a gene: 13. The CDR3 covers 18 residues. The germline CDR1 and CDR2 sequences are MDHEN and SYDVKM. CDR3 in amino acids: CASSLVGQAVATNEKLFF. CDR3 sequence (DNA): TGTGCCAGCAGCCTCGTCGGACAGGCCGTTGCAACTAATGAAAAACTGTTTTTT. The whole variable domain, filled in from reference TRBV28 and TRBJ1-4, reads DVKVTQSSRYLVKRTGEKVFLECVQDMDHENMFWYRQDPGLGLRLIYFSYDVKMKEKGDIPEGYSVSREKKERFSLILESASTNQTSMYLCASSLVGQAVATNEKLFFGSGTQLSVL.

J is TRBJ2-1 and V is TRBV15, with D possibly matching TRBD2 (5 bases). Trimming shortened V by 3 bases and J by 0 bases, and 9 bases separated the two germline ends. Germline assignment: CDR1 LNHNV and CDR2 YYDKDF (reference sequence). This CDR3 contains 15 residues. This CDR3 is CATSRERSSYNEQFF. The CDR3 DNA sequence: TGTGCCACCAGCAGGGAGCGGAGCTCCTACAATGAGCAGTTCTTC.

The V gene is TRBV7-9, the J gene TRBJ2-1; 14 positions match TRBD2. The germline V gene has CDR1 SEHNR and CDR2 FQNEAQ (reference sequence). The CDR3 is 16 residues long. The trim removed 9 bases at V and 6 bases at J, leaving 10 bases unmatched. The CDR3 here is CASDPGLAGVGNEQFF. Written as DNA, the CDR3 is TGTGCCAGTGATCCGGGACTAGCGGGAGTAGGCAATGAGCAGTTCTTC.

This chain uses TRBV4-1 with TRBJ1-3; no clear D gene. There are 16 residues in the CDR3. Deletions cut 1 base from V and 4 bases from J, with 14 bases between. Germline V gene lookup returns CDR1 MGHRA and CDR2 YSYEKL. The CDR3 region has the DNA TGCGCCAGCAGCCAAGGAGTCCTCTCTTCAGGAAACACCATATATTTT. Amino acids: CASSQGVLSSGNTIYF.

This rearrangement joins TRBV19 to TRBJ2-5; D is unclear. V was trimmed by 5 bases and J by 2 bases, leaving 12 bases between them. Germline CDR1 reads LNHDA; CDR2 reads SQIVND (reference sequence). This CDR3 has 14 amino acids. CDR3 residues: CASSFGSVQETQYF. CDR3 DNA: TGTGCCAGTAGTTTCGGCAGCGTGCAAGAGACCCAGTACTTC.

This rearrangement joins TRBV2 to TRBJ2-5, with 9 bases matching TRBD2. The CDR3 sequence is 13 residues long. Germline V gene lookup returns CDR1 SNHLY and CDR2 FYNNEI. Germline trimming cut 6 bases from V and 2 bases from J; bases unmatched to any gene: 1. In DNA, the CDR3 is TGTGCCAGCAGAACTAGCGGGCAAGAGACCCAGTACTTC. Amino acid sequence: CASRTSGQETQYF. Filled out from reference TRBV2 and TRBJ2-5, the complete variable domain reads EPEVTQTPSHQVTQMGQEVILRCVPISNHLYFYWYRQILGQKVEFLVSFYNNEISEKSEIFDDQFSVERPDGSNFTLKIRSTKLEDSAMYFCASRTSGQETQYFGPGTRLLVL.